This T cell receptor beta chain was captured in a study of CD8+ T cells in alopecia areata (dated by TCRdb to between 2017 and 2018). As for the study more broadly: The treated patients took part in an open-label pilot trial in which moderate-to-severe alopecia areata was treated with oral tofacitinib at 5 to 10 mg twice daily. Patients received tofacitinib for 6 to 18 months and were then followed off drug for 6 months to check for delayed response and recurrence. Disease severity in treated patients was measured with the SALT score, which quantifies the percentage of affected scalp surface area. High-throughput TCRbeta sequencing was used to examine T cell clonal expansion in alopecia areata in both the C3H/HeJ mouse model and human patients. Scalp tissue and sorted CD4+ and CD8+ peripheral blood T cells from patchy and totalis/universalis alopecia areata patients and from healthy controls were covered by human TCRbeta sequencing. Patients on tofacitinib were biopsied at baseline and after 4 and 24 weeks of treatment, and several of the patients also had a later scalp biopsy. Scalp clonality was compared across normal scalp (n=4), patchy alopecia areata scalp (n=8), and alopecia totalis/universalis scalp (n=8). RNA was extracted with the PAXgene miRNA kit for fixed scalp, the miRNeasy kit for PBMCs, and the RNeasy kit for mouse skin. immunoSEQ multiplex PCR using 35 Vbeta forward primers and 13 Jbeta reverse primers was used to amplify TCRbeta CDR3 regions.

The library was generated by the immunoSEQ multiplex PCR assay. For TCR sequencing, RNA was extracted from every sample and reverse transcribed into cDNA to serve as template. First-strand cDNA was synthesized with SuperScript III using a 2:1 mix of oligo-dT and random hexamers. Amplification bias was assessed with a synthetic immune receptor repertoire, and residual bias was removed computationally. In the paper's pipeline: Raw reads were preprocessed to remove errors, and CDR3 was defined by IMGT conventions from the conserved cysteine to phenylalanine. To get clonality, Shannon entropy was normalized by log2 of the number of productive unique TCRs and the result was subtracted from 1. Whether scalp clones were CD4 or CD8 was inferred by matching scalp TCRbeta sequences against CD4 and CD8 repertoires sorted from blood. TCRdb stores this immuneACCESS table with in-frame sequences only. Part of the clones is absent; in the studies checked, under half of the shortfall reflects unresolved V genes, and no reason is known for the rest. The DNA was the basis for D and trimming; V, J and clone size are from that table. The sample table lists under 150,000 clones, 56% of them with a count of one. 3% to 4% of the sample goes to the ten largest clones.

The time point tag for this specimen amounts to: less than 30 weeks on oral tofacitinib. This sample's treatment or condition label indicates: oral pan-JAK inhibitor, 5-10 mg twice daily. From alopecia areata patients, peripheral blood was collected along with lesional scalp punch biopsies. After PBMCs were isolated by density centrifugation and stained for CD3, CD4 and CD8, a FACSAria was used to sort CD4+ and CD8+ T cells. This clone was counted between two and nine times. What this receptor recognizes is not known. Per-base qualities were not stored, and no clone one base away is much larger. The study at large found these results: Resident alphabeta T cells in normal human skin are also sequenced, complicating scalp TCR repertoire analysis, unlike mouse skin dominated by gammadelta T cells. With tofacitinib, both scalp clonality and the number of expanded CD8+ clones among the top 100 scalp clones went down significantly. Compared with mice, TCR sequences shared between patients were less clear, possibly partly because of HLA diversity across the patient population. Because the treated cohort was small and had only one nonresponder, larger studies are needed to examine links between baseline CD8+ expansion and response. Higher clonality and more expanded CD8+ clones were observed in lesional scalp than in normal scalp, particularly in alopecia totalis/universalis, a finding suggestive of antigenic drive. Many expanded lesional clones persisted in scalp and blood during tofacitinib treatment, which may partly explain relapse after stopping treatment.

V is cut by 6 bases and J by 0 bases, and the space between the germline ends is 22 bases. According to the germline V gene, CDR1 reads SGHRS and CDR2 reads YFSETQ. Taken from cysteine to phenylalanine, the CDR3 has 19 residues. Only the CDR3 region is kept as DNA, spanning 57 bases read in frame from base 1. Sequenced here: CD4+ T cells sorted from blood, sampled at week 24, from a patient treated with tofacitinib. The chain employs TRBV5-1 and TRBJ2-6; the D call is possibly TRBD1 or TRBD2, each sharing 6 bases. The clonotype comes from a human donor with alopecia areata. The CDR3 reads as follows: CASTPGGGTITSGANVLTF. The DNA reads as follows: TGCGCCAGCACCCCCGGAGGGGGAACTATAACCTCTGGGGCCAACGTCCTGACTTTC.